A single TCR beta chain is shown here with its context. Antigen: not known. This sample was taken from a study of cytomegalovirus exposure and HLA in healthy donors. General study findings and limits: Diagnosis of cytomegalovirus status made by the classifier reportedly showed high specificity and sensitivity.

PCR amplification relied on 60 Vbeta primers (plus 13 Jbeta primers). The protocol was immunoSEQ multiplex PCR, while the TCRdb copy is restricted to in-frame clones and leaves out a portion. The table records more than 150,000 clones, around 81% of them present only once. Sequenced sample: PBMCs. The receptor was isolated from a woman aged 25 to 45 in good health and CMV-seronegative.

CDR3 amino acids: CASSFQGMVGYTF. The CDR3 bases are TGTGCCAGCAGTTTTCAGGGTATGGTTGGCTACACCTTC. The chain links TRBV28 to TRBJ1-2, with D possibly matching TRBD1 (5 bases). Germline loops: CDR1 MDHEN, CDR2 SYDVKM. The CDR3 has 13 amino acids. V was trimmed by 3 bases and J by 7 bases, leaving 12 bases between them.